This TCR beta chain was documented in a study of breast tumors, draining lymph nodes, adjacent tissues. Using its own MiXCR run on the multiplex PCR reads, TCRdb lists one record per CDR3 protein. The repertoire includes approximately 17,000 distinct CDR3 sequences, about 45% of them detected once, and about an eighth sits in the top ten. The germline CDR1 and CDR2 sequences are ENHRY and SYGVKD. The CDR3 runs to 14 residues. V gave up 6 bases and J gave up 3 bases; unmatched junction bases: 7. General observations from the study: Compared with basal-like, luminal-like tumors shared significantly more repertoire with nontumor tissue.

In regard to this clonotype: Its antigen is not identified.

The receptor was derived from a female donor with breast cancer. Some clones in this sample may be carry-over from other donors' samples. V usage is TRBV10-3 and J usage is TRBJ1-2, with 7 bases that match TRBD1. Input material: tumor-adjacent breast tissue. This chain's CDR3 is CAIRTGSYDYGYTF. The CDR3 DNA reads TGTGCCATCAGGACAGGGTCGTACGACTATGGCTACACCTTC.